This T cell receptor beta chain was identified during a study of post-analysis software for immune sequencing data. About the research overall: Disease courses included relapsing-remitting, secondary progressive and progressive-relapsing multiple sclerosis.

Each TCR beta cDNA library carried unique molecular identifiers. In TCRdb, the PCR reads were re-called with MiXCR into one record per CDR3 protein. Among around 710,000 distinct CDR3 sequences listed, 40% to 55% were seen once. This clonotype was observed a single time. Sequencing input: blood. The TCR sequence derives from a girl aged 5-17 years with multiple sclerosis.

This chain's CDR3 is CSAREWYEQYF. In nucleotides, the CDR3 is TGCAGTGCTAGAGAATGGTACGAGCAGTACTTC. The chain combines TRBV20-1 with TRBJ2-7; D call uncertain. Germline lookup yields CDR1 DFQATT and CDR2 SNEGSKA (reference sequence). V was clipped by 0 bases and J by 4 bases, with 4 bases between them. This CDR3 contains 11 residues.